The 2 T cell receptor beta chains below all came from one sample that was sequenced in a study of cytomegalovirus exposure and HLA in healthy donors (dated by TCRdb to 2016 to 2017). The library was prepared using the immunoSEQ multiplex PCR assay. For the multiplex PCR, a mixture combining 60 forward primers for TCR Vbeta segments and 13 reverse primers for TCR Jbeta segments was used. The table comes from immuneACCESS by way of TCRdb, which keeps in-frame sequences with V and J called. Part of the clones is missing from these tables; in studies checked, under half for an unresolved V gene and the rest for unknown reasons. The sample records more than 95,000 clones, over 8% of which are singletons. The ten largest clones represent 3% to 3.5% of the sample. Sequencing was performed on PBMCs. These receptor sequences come from a man aged 25 to 40 in good health and CMV-seronegative.

This clone was counted a few times. The chain uses TRBV9 and TRBJ2-7; 8 bases fit TRBD1. The V and J ends lost 2 bases and 3 bases, in that order; junction bases with no gene match: 7. The CDR3 length is 15 residues. Germline CDR1 SGDLS, CDR2 YYNGEE. Here the CDR3 DNA reads TGTGCCAGCAGCGTGAGGGAAGACAGGGGCTACGAGCAGTACTTC. Protein sequence: CASSVREDRGYEQYF.

This clone was observed a handful of times. V is TRBV5-8 and J is TRBJ1-1; D is perhaps TRBD1 (6 bases). The CDR3 sequence is 14 residues long. Germline CDR1 reads SGHTS; CDR2 reads YDEGEE. Trimming took 2 bases from V and 0 from J, leaving 8 bases between them. This chain's CDR3 is CASSFGGLNTEAFF. The CDR3 DNA is TGTGCCAGCAGCTTTGGGGGCTTGAACACTGAAGCTTTCTTT.